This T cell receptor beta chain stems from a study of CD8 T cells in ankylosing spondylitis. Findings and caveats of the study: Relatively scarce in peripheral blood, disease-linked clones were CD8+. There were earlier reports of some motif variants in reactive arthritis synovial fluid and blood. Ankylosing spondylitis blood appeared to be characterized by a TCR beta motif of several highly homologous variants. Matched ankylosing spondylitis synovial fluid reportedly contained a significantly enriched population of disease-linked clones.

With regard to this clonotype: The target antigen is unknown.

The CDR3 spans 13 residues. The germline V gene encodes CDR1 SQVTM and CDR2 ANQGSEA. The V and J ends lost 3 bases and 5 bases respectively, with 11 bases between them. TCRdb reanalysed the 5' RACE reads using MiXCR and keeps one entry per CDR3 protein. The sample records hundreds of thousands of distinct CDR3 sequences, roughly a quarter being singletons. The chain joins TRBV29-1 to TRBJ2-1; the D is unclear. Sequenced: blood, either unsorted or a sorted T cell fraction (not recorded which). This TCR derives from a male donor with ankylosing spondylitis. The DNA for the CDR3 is TGCAGCGTTGATTACAGTAATGACAATGAGCAGTTCTTC. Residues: CSVDYSNDNEQFF.